The 10 T cell receptor beta chains given below trace back to one sample, sequenced in a study of cytomegalovirus exposure and HLA in healthy donors. PCR amplification relied on 60 Vbeta primers (plus 13 Jbeta primers). TCRdb keeps only in-frame clones here, not all; method: immunoSEQ multiplex PCR. Here the sample spans approximately 77,000 clones, 60% to 80% being singletons. Material: PBMCs. All receptors derive from a woman aged 35 to 49 in good health and CMV-seronegative.

The chain couples TRBV27 to TRBJ1-2; 10 nucleotides agree with TRBD1. V trimming: 4 bases; J trimming: 6 bases; junction bases outside the gene matches: 2. Germline V gives CDR1 MNHEY, CDR2 SMNVEV (reference sequence). CDR3 length: 13 residues. The CDR3 DNA sequence: TGTGCCAGCAGTTCCGGGACAGGGGATGGCTACACCTTC. It specifies CASSSGTGDGYTF.

This chain connects TRBV7-2 to TRBJ1-2; TRBD1 aligns across 10 bases. CDR1 is SGHTA, CDR2 FQGNSA, per germline. Trimming took 0 bases from V and 6 from J; bases not matched to a gene: 4. The CDR3 loop spans 15 amino acids. CDR3 sequence reads: CASSLARGTGDGYTF. The CDR3 DNA is TGTGCCAGCAGCTTAGCCAGGGGGACAGGGGATGGCTACACCTTC.

The V call is TRBV2, the J call TRBJ1-5; TRBD1 might be the D (5 bases). Trimming took off 1 base at V and 0 bases at J, with 7 bases between the two ends. Germline CDR1 SNHLY, CDR2 FYNNEI. The CDR3 is 15 amino acids. This chain's CDR3 is CASSEEQASNQPQHF. The DNA of the CDR3 is TGTGCCAGCAGTGAAGAACAGGCTAGCAATCAGCCCCAGCATTTT.

The V and J genes are TRBV29-1 and TRBJ1-5; a possible D gene is TRBD1 (5 bases). Trimming shortened V by 6 bases and J by 0 bases, and 9 bases separated the two germline ends. The CDR3 consists of 13 residues. The germline gives CDR1 SQVTM, CDR2 ANQGSEA. CDR3 sequence reads: CSVLGGSNQPQHF. CDR3 bases: TGCAGCGTGCTCGGGGGTAGCAATCAGCCCCAGCATTTT.

The rearrangement uses TRBV2 and TRBJ1-4, with a weak D call TRBD1 (5 bases). V dropped 2 bases and J dropped 8 bases, with 15 bases sitting between them. The length of the CDR3 is 15 residues. CDR1 is SNHLY and CDR2 is FYNNEI in the germline V gene. CDR3 coding DNA: TGTGCCAGCAGTGAACTAAGGCAGGGCGCCGAAAAACTGTTTTTT. Amino acids: CASSELRQGAEKLFF.

This rearrangement joins TRBV7-8 to TRBJ2-7; a weak D match, TRBD2 (5 bases). Germline CDR1 is SGHVS and CDR2 is FQNEAQ. This CDR3 is 15 amino acids long. V lost 1 base to trimming and J lost 0 bases, with 10 bases between them. CDR3 loop: CASSLGRPDSYEQYF. In DNA form, the CDR3 reads TGTGCCAGCAGCTTAGGGAGGCCAGACTCCTACGAGCAGTACTTC.

The V call is TRBV29-1, the J call TRBJ1-1; D not certain. Germline CDR1 and CDR2: SQVTM and ANQGSEA. The CDR3 is 13 residues long. The V gene lost 3 bases and the J gene lost 0 bases, with 8 bases spanning the gap. DNA for the CDR3: TGCAGCGTTGATTCCGGGATGAACACTGAAGCTTTCTTT. It yields the protein CSVDSGMNTEAFF.

This chain joins TRBV28 and TRBJ2-4, with D perhaps matching TRBD1 (7 bases). The V end was cut by 3 bases, the J end by 2 bases, with 11 bases between. The CDR3 sequence is 15 residues long. Germline-derived CDR1 and CDR2 are MDHEN and SYDVKM. The CDR3 DNA is TGTGCCAGCAGTTTCCCAGGGGGGACCAAAAACATTCAGTACTTC. This gives the protein CASSFPGGTKNIQYF.

This clone came up once. The chain employs TRBV11-2 and TRBJ1-2; no firm D call. The CDR3 spans 12 residues. The V end lost 1 base, the J end lost 6 bases, and 6 bases lay between the germline ends. CDR1 is SGHAT, CDR2 FQNNGV, per germline. The CDR3 DNA follows: TGTGCCAGCAGCTTAGGGACTAATGGCTACACCTTC. Its translation is CASSLGTNGYTF.

Worth noting for this clone: Different DNA sequences within this sample yield the same CDR3. The CDR3: CASSRGSQETQYF. Written as DNA, the CDR3 is TGTGCCAGCAGCCGGGGGTCCCAAGAGACCCAGTACTTC. J is TRBJ2-5 and V is TRBV7-3; D is perhaps TRBD2 (6 bases). Trimming took 5 bases from V and 1 from J, leaving 8 bases between them. Germline values: CDR1 SGHTA, CDR2 FQGTGA. This CDR3 is 13 amino acids long.